The 2 T cell receptor beta chains given below trace back to one sample, sequenced in a study of preoperative IRX-2 immunotherapy in early breast cancer. The table came from immunoSEQ multiplex PCR; TCRdb's copy has only in-frame clones and leaves some out. This table has around 88,000 clones, approximately 90% appearing once. Treatment noted: preoperative locoregional IRX-2 cytokine immunotherapy. Sequenced material: tumor tissue, taken after IRX-2 immunotherapy. These receptors all come from a human donor with breast cancer.

CDR3 nucleotides: TGTGTTAGCAGCCAGGGGTTGGGGAACGGAAACACCATATATTTT. Amino acids: CVSSQGLGNGNTIYF. V and J are TRBV7-8 and TRBJ1-3; perhaps TRBD1 as D (6 bases). Germline V lookup: CDR1 SGHVS, CDR2 FQNEAQ. The CDR3 contains 15 residues.

The V and J genes are TRBV6-8 and TRBJ2-1, with 14 bases fitting TRBD2. V shed 5 bases, J shed 6 bases, and the junction held 9 bases outside the gene matches. Germline V gives CDR1 MNHGY, CDR2 SAAAGT. The CDR3 has 17 residues. CDR3 bases: TGTGCCAGCAGTCCACCGACCGGGACTAGCGGGAGCAATGAGCAGTTCTTC. It specifies CASSPPTGTSGSNEQFF.